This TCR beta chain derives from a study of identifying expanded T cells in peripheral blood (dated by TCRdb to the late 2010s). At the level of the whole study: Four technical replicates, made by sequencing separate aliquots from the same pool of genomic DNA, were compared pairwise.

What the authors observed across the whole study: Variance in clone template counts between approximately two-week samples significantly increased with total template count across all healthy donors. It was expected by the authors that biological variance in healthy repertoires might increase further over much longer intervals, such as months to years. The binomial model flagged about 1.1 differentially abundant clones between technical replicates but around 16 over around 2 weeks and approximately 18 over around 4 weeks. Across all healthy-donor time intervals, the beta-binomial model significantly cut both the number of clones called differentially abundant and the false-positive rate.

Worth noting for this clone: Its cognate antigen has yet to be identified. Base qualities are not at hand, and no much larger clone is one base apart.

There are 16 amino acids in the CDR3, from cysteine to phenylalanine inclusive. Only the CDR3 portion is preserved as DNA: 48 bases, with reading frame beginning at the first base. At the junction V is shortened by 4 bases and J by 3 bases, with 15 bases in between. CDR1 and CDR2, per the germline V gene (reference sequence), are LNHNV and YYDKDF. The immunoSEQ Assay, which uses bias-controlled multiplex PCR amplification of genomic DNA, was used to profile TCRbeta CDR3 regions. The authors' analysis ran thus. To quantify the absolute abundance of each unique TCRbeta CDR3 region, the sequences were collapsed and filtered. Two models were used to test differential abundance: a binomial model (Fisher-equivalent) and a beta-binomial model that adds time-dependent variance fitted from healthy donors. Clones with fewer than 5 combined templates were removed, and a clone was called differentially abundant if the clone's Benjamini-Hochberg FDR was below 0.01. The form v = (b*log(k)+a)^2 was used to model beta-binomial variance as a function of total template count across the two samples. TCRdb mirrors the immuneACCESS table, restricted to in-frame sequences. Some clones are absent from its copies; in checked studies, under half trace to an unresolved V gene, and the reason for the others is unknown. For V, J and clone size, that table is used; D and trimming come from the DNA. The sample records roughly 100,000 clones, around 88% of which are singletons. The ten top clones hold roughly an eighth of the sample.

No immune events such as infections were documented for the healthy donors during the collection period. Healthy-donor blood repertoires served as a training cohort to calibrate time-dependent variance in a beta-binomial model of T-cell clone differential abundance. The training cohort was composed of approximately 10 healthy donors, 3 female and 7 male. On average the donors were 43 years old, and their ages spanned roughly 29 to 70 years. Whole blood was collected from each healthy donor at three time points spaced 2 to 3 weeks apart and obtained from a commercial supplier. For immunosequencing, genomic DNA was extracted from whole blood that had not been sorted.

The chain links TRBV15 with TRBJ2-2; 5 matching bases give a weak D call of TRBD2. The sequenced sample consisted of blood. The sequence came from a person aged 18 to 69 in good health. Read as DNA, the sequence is TGTGCCACCAGCACCAGGACTCCCCCGGACACCGGGGAGCTGTTTTTT. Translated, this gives CATSTRTPPDTGELFF.